This T cell receptor beta chain was observed in a study of cytomegalovirus exposure and HLA in healthy donors. The CDR3 runs 13 residues. V was pared by 7 bases and J by 1 base, with 4 bases of the junction left unmatched. CDR1 and CDR2 (germline): SGHTA, FQGTGA. Generated by immunoSEQ multiplex PCR, the TCRdb table keeps only in-frame clones and is missing some. The sample lists around 350,000 clones, 86% seen once, with roughly 0.83% in the top ten. Of note for this clone: Its antigen is unknown.

Findings and caveats of the study: Researchers counted about 150 TCR beta chains as cytomegalovirus-associated. Reports described diagnosis of cytomegalovirus status by the classifier as highly specific and sensitive.

The sample consisted of PBMCs. The receptor was derived from a woman aged 18-29 years in good health and CMV-seronegative. V and J are TRBV7-3 and TRBJ2-7; 7 nucleotides agree with TRBD1. The CDR3 loop reads CASKPGQSYEQYF. CDR3 coding DNA: TGTGCCAGCAAACCGGGACAGTCCTACGAGCAGTACTTC.